One sample yielded the 6 T cell receptor beta chains listed below, sequenced in a study of cytomegalovirus exposure and HLA in healthy donors. PCR used 60 Vbeta primers and 13 Jbeta primers. Assay: immunoSEQ multiplex PCR; the TCRdb copy retains only in-frame clones and omits some. The sample carries 120,000 to 150,000 clones, over 75% recorded once. What was sequenced was PBMCs. These receptors originate from a woman in her forties or fifties in good health and CMV-seropositive.

This chain uses TRBV9 with TRBJ2-7; TRBD2 matches at 7 bases. Germline V CDR1 and CDR2: SGDLS, YYNGEE. The CDR3 covers 14 residues. The V segment lost 4 bases and the J segment 3 bases; nucleotides outside the gene matches: 7. The CDR3 loop is CASSPSGVGYEQYF. Written as DNA, the CDR3 is TGTGCCAGCAGCCCCAGCGGGGTGGGCTACGAGCAGTACTTC.

This clone was seen once. This sequence joins TRBV7-2 and TRBJ1-4, with TRBD1 matching over 9 bases. The CDR3 is 15 amino acids. V lost 5 bases, J lost 8 bases, and 9 bases stayed unmatched. Germline lookup yields CDR1 SGHTA and CDR2 FQGNSA. CDR3 nucleotides: TGTGCCAGCAGCGCCGCGGGACAGGGATACGAAAAACTGTTTTTT. It codes for CASSAAGQGYEKLFF.

This clone has just one count. This rearrangement joins TRBV6-5 to TRBJ1-2; a possible D gene is TRBD1 (6 bases). Germline V gives CDR1 MNHEY, CDR2 SVGAGI. The CDR3 runs 13 residues. V was shortened by 4 bases and J by 4 bases, with 10 bases between the two germline ends. The CDR3 bases are TGTGCCAGCAGTTCCCCGGACAGCTATGGCTACACCTTC. This gives the protein CASSSPDSYGYTF.

V and J are TRBV7-2 and TRBJ1-2; the D gene is possibly TRBD1 (5 bases). Trimming shortened V by 5 bases and J by 4 bases, and 8 bases separated the two germline ends. Germline V gene sequence: CDR1 SGHTA, CDR2 FQGNSA. The CDR3 consists of 12 residues. CDR3 nucleotide sequence: TGTGCCAGCAGCCCGGACACCTATGGCTACACCTTC. The encoded protein is CASSPDTYGYTF.

The J gene is TRBJ2-2, the V gene TRBV9; 8 bases align to TRBD1. Per the germline V gene, CDR1 is SGDLS and CDR2 is YYNGEE. CDR3 length: 16 residues. Unmatched junction bases numbered 5, after V lost 0 bases and J lost 4 bases. The CDR3 nucleotides are TGTGCCAGCAGCGTAGAGGCAGGGGGCGTCACCGGGGAGCTGTTTTTT. Translating gives CASSVEAGGVTGELFF.

The CDR3 region is CAWSREYSNQPQHF. The CDR3 DNA reads TGTGCCTGGTCCCGGGAGTATAGCAATCAGCCCCAGCATTTT. The V gene is TRBV30, the J gene TRBJ1-5; no firm D call. The germline CDR1 and CDR2 sequences are GTSNPN and SVGIG (reference sequence). This CDR3 has 14 amino acids. The V gene lost 5 bases and the J gene lost 0 bases, with 11 bases spanning the gap.